The 7 T cell receptor beta chains below were found in one sample sequenced in a study of shared clonotypes between healthy human individuals. Assay: immunoSEQ multiplex PCR; the TCRdb copy retains only in-frame clones and omits some. This sample yields 2 million to 2.5 million clones, of which about 90% are seen a single time; 0.3% to 0.4% belongs to the top ten. The sequenced sample consisted of naive CD4+ T cells from PBMCs. Subset in this sample: CD45RA+ positively selected. All receptors come from a young man in good health. Some clones in this sample may be carry-over from other donors' samples.

The V call is TRBV6-6, the J call TRBJ2-7; D is perhaps TRBD1 or TRBD2 (6 bases each). Trimming shortened V by 8 bases and J by 2 bases, and 13 bases separated the two germline ends. The CDR3 runs 13 residues. The germline CDR1 and CDR2 sequences are MNHNY and SVGAGI (reference sequence). The CDR3 reads CASHRGQAYEQYF. In nucleotides, the CDR3 is TGTGCCAGCCACCGGGGGCAGGCCTACGAGCAGTACTTC.

This clone was found a few times. The rearrangement links TRBV25-1 to TRBJ1-1, with D uncertain. CDR3 length: 13 residues. V was shortened by 4 bases and J by 5 bases, with 11 bases between the two germline ends. CDR1 is MGHDK, CDR2 SYGVNS, per germline. The DNA for the CDR3 is TGTGCCAGCAGTGCCATTCGGGGTACTGAAGCTTTCTTT. This translates into CASSAIRGTEAFF.

This CDR3 reads CASTPGQGLLGSYEQYF. The CDR3 nucleotides read TGCGCCAGCACGCCGGGACAGGGGCTATTGGGCTCCTACGAGCAGTACTTC. The V gene is TRBV5-1, the J gene TRBJ2-7, with 10 bases fitting TRBD1. V shed 6 bases, J shed 0 bases, and the junction held 12 bases outside the gene matches. The CDR3 extends over 17 amino acids. Per the germline V gene, CDR1 is SGHRS and CDR2 is YFSETQ.

The chain carries TRBV5-1 and TRBJ2-2; D could derive from TRBD1 or TRBD2 (5 bases each). V lost 0 bases and J 4 bases, leaving 10 bases between the germline ends. Germline CDR1 SGHRS, CDR2 YFSETQ. The CDR3 totals 15 residues. This CDR3 is CASSLEGTGTGELFF. CDR3 nucleotides: TGCGCCAGCAGCTTGGAGGGGACGGGCACCGGGGAGCTGTTTTTT.

The J gene is TRBJ2-1, the V gene TRBV28; D is unresolved. Germline V gene data show CDR1 as MDHEN and CDR2 as SYDVKM. CDR3 length equals 15 residues. The germline V and J ends were trimmed by 5 bases and 4 bases, with 15 bases remaining between them. The chain's CDR3 is CASSTLGRIYNEQFF. In nucleotides, the CDR3 is TGTGCCAGCAGTACCCTTGGCCGGATTTACAATGAGCAGTTCTTC.

CDR3: CATPEIGSRAYEQYF. The CDR3 nucleotides read TGTGCCACTCCCGAGATAGGGAGCAGAGCCTACGAGCAGTACTTC. V gene TRBV25-1 combines with J gene TRBJ2-7, with D perhaps TRBD2 (5 bases). V dropped 10 bases and J dropped 2 bases, with 21 bases sitting between them. Germline CDR1 MGHDK, CDR2 SYGVNS. This CDR3 is 15 amino acids long.

The chain is built from TRBV11-2 and TRBJ1-1, with D unresolved. The germline V gene has CDR1 SGHAT and CDR2 FQNNGV. Trimming removed 2 bases at V and 5 bases at J, with 21 bases between. The CDR3 runs 17 residues. The CDR3 sequence: CASSLRRNYGPATEAFF. As DNA, the CDR3 is TGTGCCAGCAGCTTAAGGAGGAATTATGGACCGGCAACTGAAGCTTTCTTT.